This TCR beta chain is drawn from a study of blood T cell repertoires in COVID-19 (dated by TCRdb to the early 2020s). Regarding the study in general: Samples from collaborators originated in the United States, Italy and Spain and spanned both the acute and convalescent phases of COVID-19. The sample metadata nearly always contained a de-identified subject ID, COVID-19 status, age in years and sex. Subjects who had been exposed to COVID-19, were actively infected with it, or had recovered from it provided the deeply sampled blood TCRbeta repertoires that made up the dataset. The material from the prospective study consisted of cDNA or gDNA derived from T cells, B-cell-depleted T cells, or PBMCs. Samples came from the ongoing ImmuneRACE study (first 160 participants) plus 1,254 subjects from 6 global collaborators. Where available, HLA class I and class II types were taken from metadata supplied by the sample provider and were not determined by assay-based typing. The repertoires were made available in a free public database intended to serve as a resource for research on the immune response to SARS-CoV-2. General conclusions and limits of the study: How much clinical and demographic metadata was included differed by source and by participant, and the metadata was provided uncurated.

In the case of this clone: Its antigen remains unidentified. No base quality values were provided; no much bigger clone lies one nucleotide off. The sample contains more than one DNA sequence encoding this CDR3.

Germline trimming: 6 bases from V, 8 bases from J; junction bases outside gene matches: 7. Its CDR3 holds 14 amino acids, cysteine through phenylalanine. The read is trimmed to its CDR3 DNA, 42 bases read in frame from base 1. CDR1 is given as MDHEN and CDR2 as SYDVKM, both from the germline V gene. Each collaborating institution followed its own protocols to collect whole blood in K2EDTA tubes. Collaborator samples were shipped for TCRbeta analysis as frozen whole blood, isolated PBMCs, or DNA extracted from either sample type. TCRbeta CDR3 regions were amplified from genomic DNA by means of the immunoSEQ Assay, a bias-controlled multiplex PCR. As for the original processing: Nucleated cell counts per sample were estimated from amplification of reference gene primers within the assay. To quantify the absolute abundance of each unique TCRbeta CDR3 rearrangement, sequence reads were collapsed and filtered. Productive Simpson clonality was computed per sample as the square root of Simpson's diversity index over productive rearrangements. The table was pulled from immuneACCESS by TCRdb, which kept in-frame rearrangements only. Such tables lose some clones; where checked, under half of the loss comes from unresolved V genes, and the rest has no known cause. The V and J calls and clone size come from that table; D and trimming were worked out from the DNA. The sample includes 75,000 or so clones, with roughly 85% observed a single time. The ten largest clones represent 4.5% to 6% of the sample.

The TCR was taken from a woman older than 75 with active or convalescent COVID-19. The V gene is TRBV28 and the J gene is TRBJ1-4; the central 9 bases match TRBD1. Sequencing used peripheral blood. The CDR3 here reads CASRRDRVREKLFF. Read as DNA, the sequence is TGTGCCAGCAGGCGGGACAGGGTCAGGGAAAAACTGTTTTTT.